The clone carrying this T cell receptor (beta chain) was recorded a few times. Its matching antigen is unknown. This sample stems from a study of early T cells in non-severe SARS-CoV-2 infection. Study information: Sequencing input comprised bulk RNA from unsorted whole blood; chain pairing was not available.

Trimming removed 5 bases at V and 3 bases at J, with 13 bases between. From germline, CDR1 is SEHNR and CDR2 FQNEAQ (reference sequence). This CDR3 has 15 residues. Study-level results: Matching against VDJdb likely underestimated virus-specific expansions, favoring anti-spike CD8.

Individual cDNA molecules received unique molecular identifiers. A single record per CDR3 protein comes from TCRdb applying MiXCR to the 5' RACE reads. The sample has around 60,000 distinct CDR3 sequences; roughly 14% are singletons. The V and J genes are TRBV7-9 and TRBJ1-4; D is uncertain. The sample consisted of whole blood. The clonotype was recovered from an adult who was a healthcare worker with PCR-confirmed SARS-CoV-2 infection or an uninfected control (not recorded which). CDR3 DNA: TGTGCCAGCAGCGAGTCTCGCCCGGCTAATGAAAAACTGTTTTTT. Translated, it gives CASSESRPANEKLFF.